Each of the 21 T cell receptor beta chains below was sequenced from the same sample in a study of CD8 T cells in Susac syndrome. RNA, at about 0.45 to 1 ug, was reverse transcribed with random hexamers. TCRdb used MiXCR to reprocess the immunoSEQ multiplex PCR reads, holding one entry per CDR3 protein. Altogether roughly 160,000 distinct CDR3 sequences are present, 90% to 95% being singletons, with the ten largest covering over 0.12%. Sequencing was performed on CD4+ T cells from PBMCs. All receptors derive from a human donor in good health.

The chain links TRBV20-1 to TRBJ1-6; D call uncertain. V was trimmed by 0 bases and J by 10 bases, leaving 13 bases between them. Germline CDR1 reads DFQATT; CDR2 reads SNEGSKA (reference sequence). The CDR3 sequence is 14 residues long. CDR3: CSAREGGPGSPLHF. The CDR3 DNA is TGCAGTGCTAGAGAGGGCGGCCCAGGATCACCCCTCCACTTT.

V usage is TRBV12-3 or TRBV12-4 and J usage is TRBJ1-2, with 10 nucleotides matching TRBD1. The CDR3 covers 13 residues. V gave up 6 bases and J gave up 3 bases; unmatched junction bases: 1. As DNA, the CDR3 is TGTGCCAGCAGGACAGGGGGCGACTATGGCTACACCTTC. Translation: CASRTGGDYGYTF.

The V gene is TRBV29-1, the J gene TRBJ2-4; 12 bases match TRBD1. Trimming took 5 bases from V and 1 from J; bases not matched to a gene: 12. The germline V gene has CDR1 SQVTM and CDR2 ANQGSEA. This CDR3 comprises 18 residues. The CDR3 DNA is TGCAGCGTTATCTCGGGACAGGGGGCCCTTTCGGCCAAAAACATTCAGTACTTC. Translating gives CSVISGQGALSAKNIQYF.

The CDR3 is CASSSDKGQFF. CDR3 nucleotides: TGTGCCAGCAGTTCCGACAAAGGGCAGTTCTTC. This chain uses TRBV6-2 or TRBV6-3 with TRBJ2-1; D call uncertain. V was cut by 4 bases and J by 12 bases, with 10 bases left in between. Germline V gene lookup returns CDR1 MNHEY and CDR2 SVGEGT. The CDR3 extends over 11 amino acids.

Regarding this clonotype: At one end the junction does not follow the germline gene, possibly because of a read error. J is TRBJ2-3 and V is TRBV7-7; the D is unclear. This CDR3 spans 13 amino acids. Germline V gene data show CDR1 as SSHAT and CDR2 as FNYEAQ (reference sequence). The CDR3 coding sequence is TGTGCTAGCAGCCGTCGGGTCACAGATACGCAGTATTTT. This encodes CASSRRVTDTQYF.

This clonotype showed up just once. V gene TRBV20-1 combines with J gene TRBJ2-7; 13 nucleotides align to TRBD2. The CDR3 spans 14 residues. The V and J ends lost 3 bases and 4 bases, in that order; junction bases with no gene match: 3. Germline values: CDR1 DFQATT, CDR2 SNEGSKA (reference sequence). In nucleotides, the CDR3 is TGCAGTGCTAGGATGGGACTAGCGGGATACGAGCAGTACTTC. This translates into CSARMGLAGYEQYF.

The chain carries TRBV3-1 and TRBJ2-5; perhaps TRBD2 as D (6 bases). V was clipped by 3 bases and J by 2 bases, with 13 bases between them. Germline assignment: CDR1 LGHDT and CDR2 YNNKEL (reference sequence). The CDR3 loop spans 15 amino acids. The CDR3 reads CASSQGAGPQETQYF. Written as DNA, the CDR3 is TGTGCCAGCAGCCAGGGCGCGGGACCTCAAGAGACCCAGTACTTC.

This sequence joins TRBV23-1 and TRBJ1-5; D is ambiguous. TRBV23-1 is sorted into the ORF group, with uncertain function. The V gene lost 2 bases and the J gene lost 4 bases, with 9 bases spanning the gap. The CDR3 has 14 residues. The CDR3: CASSQGSINQPQHF. The CDR3 DNA reads TGCGCCAGCAGTCAAGGAAGCATAAATCAGCCCCAGCATTTT.

J is TRBJ2-1 and V is TRBV25-1; D remains unclear. Trimming stripped 5 bases from V and 8 bases from J, with 10 bases between. Looked up from germline, CDR1 is MGHDK and CDR2 is SYGVNS. This CDR3 is built from 12 residues. The CDR3 coding sequence is TGTGCCAGCAGTCTTTTAGCCTATGAGCAGTTCTTC. This gives the protein CASSLLAYEQFF.

The chain uses TRBV18 and TRBJ1-6, with D possibly TRBD1 on 6 matching bases. V was pared by 2 bases and J by 11 bases, with 7 bases between. Germline values: CDR1 KGHSH, CDR2 LQKENI. The CDR3 extends over 12 amino acids. The CDR3 reads CASSPGGPPLHF. The CDR3 DNA reads as TGTGCCAGCTCACCAGGGGGGCCACCCCTCCACTTT.

This clonotype was found once. The CDR3 is CSVLFNRGLTGELFF. CDR3 bases: TGCAGCGTCCTCTTTAACAGGGGACTTACCGGGGAGCTGTTTTTT. The rearrangement links TRBV29-1 to TRBJ2-2; D perhaps matches TRBD1 (7 bases). The CDR3 sequence is 15 residues long. Deletions cut 6 bases from V and 5 bases from J, with 19 bases between. CDR1 and CDR2 from the germline V gene are SQVTM and ANQGSEA.

This chain links TRBV20-1 with TRBJ1-5; no firm D call. Germline CDR1 and CDR2: DFQATT and SNEGSKA (reference sequence). CDR3 length equals 11 residues. V dropped 0 bases and J dropped 11 bases, with 8 bases sitting between them. Written as DNA, the CDR3 is TGCAGTGCTAGAGATAGGCGAGCCCAGCATTTT. It encodes CSARDRRAQHF.

This chain uses TRBV10-3 with TRBJ2-1, with a possible D match to TRBD1 (6 bases). The CDR3 has 16 residues. Looked up from germline, CDR1 is ENHRY and CDR2 is SYGVKD. The ends were cut back, 0 bases at V and 0 bases at J, with 9 bases in the middle. CDR3 residues: CAISESGGFSYNEQFF. The CDR3 DNA follows: TGTGCCATCAGTGAGTCTGGGGGCTTCTCCTACAATGAGCAGTTCTTC.

The chain employs TRBV5-6 and TRBJ1-2; D perhaps matches TRBD1 (5 bases). V lost 4 bases and J lost 7, with 11 bases in between. Germline CDR1 and CDR2: SGHDT and YYEEEE. CDR3 length: 12 residues. CDR3 sequence: CASSPLGGGYTF. In nucleotides, the CDR3 is TGTGCCAGCAGCCCCCTCGGGGGTGGCTACACCTTC.

The V gene is TRBV3-1, the J gene TRBJ1-6, with 10 bases identical to TRBD1. Per the germline V gene, CDR1 is LGHDT and CDR2 is YNNKEL (reference sequence). Germline trimming cut 4 bases from V and 7 bases from J; bases unmatched to any gene: 4. The CDR3 length is 15 residues. DNA of the CDR3: TGTGCCAGCAGCCGTCGACAGGGGGCGAATTCACCCCTCCACTTT. Translated: CASSRRQGANSPLHF.

In DNA form, the CDR3 reads TGTGCCACCAGCGGTGGGACGGACTACGAGCAGTACTTC. Protein: CATSGGTDYEQYF. The chain has TRBV15 and TRBJ2-7; D tentatively reads TRBD1 or TRBD2 (5 bases each). The CDR3 consists of 13 residues. V was clipped by 5 bases and J by 3 bases, with 11 bases between them. CDR1 is LNHNV and CDR2 is YYDKDF in the germline V gene (reference sequence).

The chain combines TRBV5-1 with TRBJ2-1, with TRBD1 matching over 8 bases. The CDR3 loop spans 15 amino acids. The V and J ends lost 4 bases and 7 bases, in that order; junction bases with no gene match: 10. Germline V gives CDR1 SGHRS, CDR2 YFSETQ. As DNA, the CDR3 is TGCGCCAGCAGCCACGGACAGGGCCCTAGGAATGAGCAGTTCTTC. Its translation: CASSHGQGPRNEQFF. Filled out from reference TRBV5-1 and TRBJ2-1, the complete variable domain reads KAGVTQTPRYLIKTRGQQVTLSCSPISGHRSVSWYQQTPGQGLQFLFEYFSETQRNKGNFPGRFSGRQFSNSRSEMNVSTLELGDSALYLCASSHGQGPRNEQFFGPGTRLTVL.

The V gene is TRBV21-1, the J gene TRBJ2-6. TRBV21-1 is shown as a pseudogene. The CDR3 extends over 14 amino acids. CDR3 loop: CASSKGAGANVLTF. For the CDR3, the DNA is TGTGCCAGCAGCAAAGGGGCTGGGGCCAACGTCCTGACTTTC.

The chain combines TRBV7-2 with TRBJ2-5, with D unclear. Germline lookup yields CDR1 SGHTA and CDR2 FQGNSA. The CDR3 contains 14 residues. The V end was cut by 4 bases, the J end by 4 bases, with 13 bases between. CDR3 nucleotide sequence: TGTGCCAGCAGCTCCTCGCGGCTACCAGAGACCCAGTACTTC. Translation gives CASSSSRLPETQYF.

The chain links TRBV7-2 to TRBJ1-2; D unclear. Trimming removed 3 bases from V and 8 bases from J, with 13 bases in between. The CDR3 is 13 amino acids. Germline V gene sequence: CDR1 SGHTA, CDR2 FQGNSA. DNA of the CDR3: TGTGCCAGCAGCTTCTACGACATCTCCGGCTACACCTTC. Its translation: CASSFYDISGYTF. The complete variable domain, with remaining parts taken from reference TRBV7-2 and TRBJ1-2, reads GAGVSQSPSNKVTEKGKDVELRCDPISGHTALYWYRQSLGQGLEFLIYFQGNSAPDKSGLPSDRFSAERTGGSVSTLTIQRTQQEDSAVYLCASSFYDISGYTFGSGTRLTVV.

This clonotype occurred once. CDR3: CSARPPGLGYGYTF. CDR3 sequence (DNA): TGCAGTGCTAGACCCCCGGGGCTGGGTTATGGCTACACCTTC. The rearrangement joins TRBV20-1 to TRBJ1-2, with a weak D call TRBD1 (5 bases). Trimming cost V 2 bases and J 5 bases, with 15 bases left between them. The CDR3 is made up of 14 amino acids. Germline V gene sequence: CDR1 DFQATT, CDR2 SNEGSKA (reference sequence).